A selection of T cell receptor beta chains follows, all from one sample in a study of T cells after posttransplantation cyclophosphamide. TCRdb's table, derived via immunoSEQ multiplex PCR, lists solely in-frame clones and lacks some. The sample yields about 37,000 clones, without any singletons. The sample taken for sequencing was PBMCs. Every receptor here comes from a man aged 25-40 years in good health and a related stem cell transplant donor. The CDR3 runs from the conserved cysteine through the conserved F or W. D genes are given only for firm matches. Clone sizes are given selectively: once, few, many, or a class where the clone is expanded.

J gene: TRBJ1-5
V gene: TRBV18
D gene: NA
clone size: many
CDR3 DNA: TGTGCCAGCTCACAAGGACAGATCAATCAGCCCCAGCATTTT
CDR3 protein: CASSQGQINQPQHF

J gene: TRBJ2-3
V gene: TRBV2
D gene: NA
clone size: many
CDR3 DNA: TGTGCCAGCAGTGAAACGGGGGACCCCACAGATACGCAGTATTTT
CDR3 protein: CASSETGDPTDTQYF

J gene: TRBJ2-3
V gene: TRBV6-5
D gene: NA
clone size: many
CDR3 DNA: TGTGCCAGCAGTTACAAAGCGGCTAGCACAGATACGCAGTATTTT
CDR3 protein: CASSYKAASTDTQYF

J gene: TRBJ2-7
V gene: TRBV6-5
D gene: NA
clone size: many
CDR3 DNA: TGTGCCAGCAGGGAAAGGGGTTTCTACGAGCAGTACTTC
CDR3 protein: CASRERGFYEQYF

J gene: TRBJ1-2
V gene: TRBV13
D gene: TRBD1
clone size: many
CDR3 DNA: TGTGCCAGCAGCTTAGGGGGACAGGGTCAAAGCTATGGCTACACCTTC
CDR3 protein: CASSLGGQGQSYGYTF

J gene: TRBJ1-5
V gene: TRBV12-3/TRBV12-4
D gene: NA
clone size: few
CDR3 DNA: TGTGCCAGCAGACCCCTTTTGGGCGAGGGCCAGCCCCAGCATTTT
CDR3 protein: CASRPLLGEGQPQHF

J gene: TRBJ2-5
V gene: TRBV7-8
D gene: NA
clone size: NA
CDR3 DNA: TGTGCCAGCAGCAAAGGGCTAGCTCGGGAGACCCAGTACTTC
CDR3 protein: CASSKGLARETQYF

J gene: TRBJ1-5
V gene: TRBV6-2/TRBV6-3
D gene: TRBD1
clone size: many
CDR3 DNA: TGTGCCAGCAGACTGGGGGACAGCCGGCCCCAGCATTTT
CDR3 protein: CASRLGDSRPQHF

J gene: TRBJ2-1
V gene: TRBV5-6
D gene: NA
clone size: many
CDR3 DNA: TGTGCCAGCAGCTCACTAATGGACAGATACAATGAGCAGTTCTTC
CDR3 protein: CASSSLMDRYNEQFF

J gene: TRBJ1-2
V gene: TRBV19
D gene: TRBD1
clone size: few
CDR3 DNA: TGTGCCAGTCGCGACAGGGCCAACTATGGCTACACCTTC
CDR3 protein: CASRDRANYGYTF

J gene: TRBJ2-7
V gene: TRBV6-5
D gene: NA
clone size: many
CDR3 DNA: TGTGCCAGCAGGAACGGGGTCCCCTCCTACGAGCAGTACTTC
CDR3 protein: CASRNGVPSYEQYF

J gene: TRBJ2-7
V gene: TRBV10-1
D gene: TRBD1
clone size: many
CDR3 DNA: TGCGCCAGCAGTGAGCCTACAGGGGTCTACGAGCAGTACTTC
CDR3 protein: CASSEPTGVYEQYF

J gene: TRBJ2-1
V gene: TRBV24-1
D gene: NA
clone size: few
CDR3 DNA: TGTGCCACCGGGGAGGGGGGGGGATACAATGAGCAGTTCTTC
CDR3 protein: CATGEGGGYNEQFF

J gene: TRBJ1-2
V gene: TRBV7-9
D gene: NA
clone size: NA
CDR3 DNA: TGTGCCAGCAGCTTAGTCAGCTCCCGCGAGGGCTATGGCTACACCTTC
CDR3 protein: CASSLVSSREGYGYTF

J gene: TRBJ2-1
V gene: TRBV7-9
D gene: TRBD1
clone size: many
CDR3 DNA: TGTGCCAGCAGTTCCCGGATAGGTGGGGACAGGGGATTAAATGAGCAGTTCTTC
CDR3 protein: CASSSRIGGDRGLNEQFF